The 3 T cell receptor beta chains below all came from one sample that was sequenced in a study of radiation and T cells in renal cell carcinoma. Indicated time point: blood 4 weeks post-SBRT, at nephrectomy. Regarding treatment: 15 Gy SBRT to primary tumor, nephrectomy 4 weeks later. Profiling relied on immunoSEQ multiplex PCR, and the TCRdb table lists in-frame clones only, not all of them. The sample has over 35,000 clones, 82% seen once. The specimen comprised blood, sampled from a patient whose treatment included radiotherapy and nephrectomy. The receptors were gathered from a woman in her 70s with renal cell carcinoma.

The V gene is TRBV7-8, the J gene TRBJ1-4; TRBD1 matches 7 bases. CDR1 and CDR2 (germline): SGHVS, FQNEAQ. J was trimmed by 8 bases and V by 1 base; bases with no gene match: 10. The CDR3 loop spans 16 amino acids. CDR3 nucleotides: TGTGCCAGCAGCTTAGTGGTAGGGGGCGTAGGCGAAAAACTGTTTTTT. It codes for CASSLVVGGVGEKLFF.

This sequence joins TRBV9 and TRBJ2-1; 7 bases map to TRBD2. The CDR3 loop spans 17 amino acids. J gave up 6 bases and V 0 bases, and 12 bases lay outside the gene matches. Germline CDR1 reads SGDLS; CDR2 reads YYNGEE. The CDR3 loop is CASSVGGGTTLSNEQFF. CDR3 nucleotide sequence: TGTGCCAGCAGCGTAGGTGGGGGGACTACCCTCTCCAATGAGCAGTTCTTC. Full variable domain (missing parts from reference TRBV9 and TRBJ2-1): DSGVTQTPKHLITATGQRVTLRCSPRSGDLSVYWYQQSLDQGLQFLIQYYNGEERAKGNILERFSAQQFPDLHSELNLSSLELGDSALYFCASSVGGGTTLSNEQFFGPGTRLTVL.

This chain uses TRBV2 with TRBJ2-4; D is undetermined. CDR3 length: 13 amino acids. Trimming removed 4 bases from V and 8 bases from J, with 12 bases in between. Germline V gene data show CDR1 as SNHLY and CDR2 as FYNNEI. The CDR3 loop reads CASSAAGLDIQYF. DNA for the CDR3: TGTGCCAGCAGTGCGGCAGGTTTGGACATTCAGTACTTC.